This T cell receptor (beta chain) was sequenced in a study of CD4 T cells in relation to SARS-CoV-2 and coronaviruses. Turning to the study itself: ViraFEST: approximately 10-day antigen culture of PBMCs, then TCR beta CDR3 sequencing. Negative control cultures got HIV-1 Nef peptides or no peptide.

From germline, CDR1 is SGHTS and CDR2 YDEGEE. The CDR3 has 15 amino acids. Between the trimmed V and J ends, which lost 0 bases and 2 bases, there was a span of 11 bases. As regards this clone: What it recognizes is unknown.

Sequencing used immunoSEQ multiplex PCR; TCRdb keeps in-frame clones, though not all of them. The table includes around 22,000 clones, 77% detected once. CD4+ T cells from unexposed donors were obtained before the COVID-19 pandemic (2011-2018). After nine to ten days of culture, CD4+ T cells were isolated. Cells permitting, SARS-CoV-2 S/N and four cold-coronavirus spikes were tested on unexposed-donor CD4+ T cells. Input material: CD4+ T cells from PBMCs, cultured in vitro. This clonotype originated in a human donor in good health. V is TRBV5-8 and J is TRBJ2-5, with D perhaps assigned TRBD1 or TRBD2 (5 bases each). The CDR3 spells CASSLAGAGQETQYF. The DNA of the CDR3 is TGTGCCAGCAGCTTGGCCGGGGCAGGACAAGAGACCCAGTACTTC.